This passage covers 20 T cell receptor beta chains from one sample sequenced in a study of control samples from healthy donors and cancer patients. TCRdb's table, derived via immunoSEQ multiplex PCR, lists solely in-frame clones and lacks some. The table shows tens of thousands of clones, with approximately 84% occurring only once. Sequencing was performed on PBMCs. The receptors shown here come from a man in his 70s with lung cancer.

The V call is TRBV7-9, the J call TRBJ1-2, with 8 bases lining up with TRBD1. Germline loops: CDR1 SEHNR, CDR2 FQNEAQ (reference sequence). CDR3 length: 14 residues. V trimming: 2 bases; J trimming: 4 bases; junction bases outside the gene matches: 3. The CDR3 DNA follows: TGTGCCAGCAGCTTATCTCAGGGGGCCTATGGCTACACCTTC. This translates into CASSLSQGAYGYTF. The full variable domain, completed using reference TRBV7-9 and TRBJ1-2, is DTGVSQNPRHKITKRGQNVTFRCDPISEHNRLYWYRQTLGQGPEFLTYFQNEAQLEKSRLLSDRFSAERPKGSFSTLEIQRTEQGDSAMYLCASSLSQGAYGYTFGSGTRLTVV.

Here the CDR3 reads CASSSDGAGNTIYF. The CDR3 DNA reads as TGCGCCAGCAGCTCTGATGGGGCTGGAAACACCATATATTTT. This chain uses TRBV5-1 with TRBJ1-3; no clear D. CDR3 length: 14 residues. Germline V CDR1 and CDR2: SGHRS, YFSETQ. Trimming removed 3 bases at V and 2 bases at J, with 9 bases between.

The chain links TRBV18 to TRBJ1-6; 12 bases fit TRBD1. This CDR3 contains 15 residues. Germline V gives CDR1 KGHSH, CDR2 LQKENI. J gave up 11 bases and V 3 bases, and 5 bases lay outside the gene matches. For the CDR3, the DNA is TGTGCCAGCTCACCCGGGACAGGGGGCGAGACACCCCTCCACTTT. Amino acid sequence: CASSPGTGGETPLHF.

The rearrangement uses TRBV7-3 and TRBJ1-6; D not certain. The CDR3 totals 14 residues. Trimming stripped 2 bases from V and 7 bases from J, with 9 bases between. Germline lookup yields CDR1 SGHTA and CDR2 FQGTGA. CDR3 nucleotide sequence: TGTGCCAGCAGCTTAGTTTCGGGAAATTCACCCCTCCACTTT. Translated, it gives CASSLVSGNSPLHF.

The chain joins TRBV28 to TRBJ1-2; D remains unclear. V was pared by 6 bases and J by 4 bases, with 9 bases between. Germline CDR1 reads MDHEN; CDR2 reads SYDVKM. The length of the CDR3 is 12 residues. CDR3 nucleotides: TGTGCCAGCAGGGTTGGGAGCTATGGCTACACCTTC. It is translated as CASRVGSYGYTF.

The rearrangement links TRBV18 to TRBJ1-4; D may be TRBD1 (6 bases). Trimming shortened V by 4 bases and J by 0 bases, and 9 bases separated the two germline ends. CDR3 length equals 15 residues. Germline-derived CDR1 and CDR2 are KGHSH and LQKENI. Here the CDR3 reads CASSLDRTTNEKLFF. The CDR3 DNA reads as TGTGCCAGCTCACTCGACAGGACAACTAATGAAAAACTGTTTTTT.

The chain has TRBV11-2 and TRBJ2-7, with 11 bases identical to TRBD1. With 5 bases clipped from V and 3 bases from J, the junction kept 9 bases outside the gene matches. The CDR3 length is 16 residues. Germline-derived CDR1 and CDR2 are SGHAT and FQNNGV. CDR3 sequence reads: CASSGQGAVLGYEQYF. The CDR3 DNA is TGTGCCAGCAGCGGACAGGGGGCAGTCCTTGGCTACGAGCAGTACTTC. Supplemented by reference TRBV11-2 and TRBJ2-7, the full variable domain reads EAGVAQSPRYKIIEKRQSVAFWCNPISGHATLYWYQQILGQGPKLLIQFQNNGVVDDSQLPKDRFSAERLKGVDSTLKIQPAKLEDSAVYLCASSGQGAVLGYEQYFGPGTRLTVT.

The chain is built from TRBV7-9 and TRBJ2-3, with D possibly called TRBD1 or TRBD2 (5 bases each). Germline assignment: CDR1 SEHNR and CDR2 FQNEAQ (reference sequence). This CDR3 is built from 14 residues. V was clipped by 5 bases and J by 5 bases, with 14 bases between them. The CDR3 reads CASSQGTAGDTQYF. CDR3 bases: TGTGCCAGCAGCCAAGGGACGGCGGGAGATACGCAGTATTTT.

The CDR3 DNA follows: TGTGCCAGCAGCTTATATGTGGGCACAGGCCAACCTAACTATGGCTACACCTTC. Translated: CASSLYVGTGQPNYGYTF. This chain joins TRBV11-2 and TRBJ1-2; D may be TRBD1 (5 bases). Germline CDR1 is SGHAT and CDR2 is FQNNGV. V was trimmed by 2 bases and J by 0 bases, leaving 19 bases between them. The CDR3 consists of 18 residues.

The genes are TRBV6-2 or TRBV6-3 and TRBJ1-5; D is unclear. This CDR3 comprises 18 residues. Germline values: CDR1 MNHEY, CDR2 SVGEGT. Trimming removed 5 bases at V and 4 bases at J, with 24 bases between. As DNA, the CDR3 is TGTGCCAGCAGTACCCTGGTCCCAGGCCTGAGAGGAAATCAGCCCCAGCATTTT. It encodes CASSTLVPGLRGNQPQHF.

V and J are TRBV27 and TRBJ1-2; unclear D gene. The V end was cut by 0 bases, the J end by 4 bases, with 9 bases between. The CDR3 is 14 residues long. Germline V lookup: CDR1 MNHEY, CDR2 SMNVEV (reference sequence). The CDR3 nucleotides are TGTGCCAGCAGTTTATCGAACAGTATCTATGGCTACACCTTC. Its translation is CASSLSNSIYGYTF.

V is TRBV14 and J is TRBJ1-5; D ambiguous. V lost 1 base and J lost 4, with 5 bases in between. The CDR3 consists of 13 residues. Germline CDR1 is SGHDN and CDR2 is FVKESK. CDR3 DNA: TGTGCCAGCAGCCAAGCGCGAAATCAGCCCCAGCATTTT. It specifies CASSQARNQPQHF.

V usage is TRBV5-1 and J usage is TRBJ2-7; possibly TRBD1 for D (5 bases). Germline V gene sequence: CDR1 SGHRS, CDR2 YFSETQ. The CDR3 is 14 amino acids. V gave up 2 bases and J gave up 6 bases, with 15 bases separating them. CDR3 region: CASSFAPFQGEQYF. CDR3 sequence (DNA): TGCGCCAGCAGCTTCGCGCCTTTTCAGGGCGAGCAGTACTTC. The complete variable domain, with remaining parts taken from reference TRBV5-1 and TRBJ2-7, reads KAGVTQTPRYLIKTRGQQVTLSCSPISGHRSVSWYQQTPGQGLQFLFEYFSETQRNKGNFPGRFSGRQFSNSRSEMNVSTLELGDSALYLCASSFAPFQGEQYFGPGTRLTVT.

The sample holds one count of this clone. V is TRBV24-1 and J is TRBJ2-3, with TRBD2 identical over 10 bases. From germline, CDR1 is KGHDR and CDR2 SFDVKD. CDR3 length: 17 amino acids. The V and J ends lost 3 bases and 2 bases, in that order; junction bases with no gene match: 7. The CDR3 bases are TGTGCCACCAGTGATCATAGCGGGGGGCACTTCACAGATACGCAGTATTTT. The encoded protein is CATSDHSGGHFTDTQYF.

The V call is TRBV28, the J call TRBJ1-6; D call uncertain. CDR3 size: 14 residues. Germline CDR1 reads MDHEN; CDR2 reads SYDVKM. Trimming removed 6 bases at V and 6 bases at J, with 12 bases between. The CDR3 coding sequence is TGTGCCAGCAGAGAGGGATCCCCTAATTCACCCCTCCACTTT. Translating it yields CASREGSPNSPLHF.

The chain joins TRBV21-1 to TRBJ2-2; the table's D gene call, TRBD1, was not cross checked with the DNA. TRBV21-1 is marked as a pseudogene. This CDR3 contains 15 residues. CDR3 DNA: TGTGCCAGCAGCAAAACGGCAGGGAACACCGGGGAGCTGTTTTTT. Its translation: CASSKTAGNTGELFF.

This clone was counted between two and nine times. Other DNA sequences from this sample encode an identical CDR3 as well. The chain combines TRBV7-9 with TRBJ1-5; 11 bases align to TRBD1. The CDR3 loop spans 16 amino acids. Per germline, CDR1 SEHNR and CDR2 FQNEAQ (reference sequence). Trimming took 0 bases from V and 6 from J; bases not matched to a gene: 4. The CDR3 loop is CASSLAGGQGGQPQHF. CDR3 nucleotides: TGTGCCAGCAGCTTAGCAGGGGGACAGGGGGGTCAGCCCCAGCATTTT.

The V gene is TRBV5-1, the J gene TRBJ1-1; TRBD1 agrees at 9 bases. Looked up from germline, CDR1 is SGHRS and CDR2 is YFSETQ. Trimming took 4 bases from V and 2 from J; bases not matched to a gene: 3. The CDR3 consists of 14 residues. This CDR3 is CASSPDRGNTEAFF. Here the CDR3 DNA reads TGCGCCAGCAGCCCGGACAGGGGAAACACTGAAGCTTTCTTT.

This clone was detected only a few times. The chain couples TRBV4-2 to TRBJ1-1; no reliable D call. Trimming pared 4 bases from V and 1 base from J, leaving 13 bases between. The CDR3 length is 15 residues. CDR1 and CDR2 from the germline V gene are LGHNA and YNFKEQ. In nucleotides, the CDR3 is TGTGCCAGCAGCCCCGCCCCTCTCACGAACACTGAAGCTTTCTTT. This gives the protein CASSPAPLTNTEAFF.

This sequence joins TRBV30 and TRBJ1-5; unclear D gene. Trimming took 4 bases from V and 0 from J, leaving 10 bases between them. Per the germline V gene, CDR1 is GTSNPN and CDR2 is SVGIG (reference sequence). The CDR3 has 14 residues. The CDR3 DNA reads TGTGCCTGGACAAGGACGGATAGCAATCAGCCCCAGCATTTT. This gives the protein CAWTRTDSNQPQHF.